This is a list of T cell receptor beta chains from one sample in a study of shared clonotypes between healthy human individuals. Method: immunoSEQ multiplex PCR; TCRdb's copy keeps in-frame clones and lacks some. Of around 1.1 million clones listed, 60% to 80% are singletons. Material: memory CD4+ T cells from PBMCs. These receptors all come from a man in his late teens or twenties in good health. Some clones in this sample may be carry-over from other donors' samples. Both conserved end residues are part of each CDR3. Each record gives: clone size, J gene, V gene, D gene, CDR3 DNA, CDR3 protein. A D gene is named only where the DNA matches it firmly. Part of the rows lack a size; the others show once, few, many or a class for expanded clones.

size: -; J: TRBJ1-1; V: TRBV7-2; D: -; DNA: TGTGCCAGCATCCCAGCAGGGGCAGCTCACACTGAAGCTTTCTTT; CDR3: CASIPAGAAHTEAFF
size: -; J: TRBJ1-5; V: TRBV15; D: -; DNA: TGTGCCACCAGCGCAGCTAATCAGCCCCAGCATTTT; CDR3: CATSAANQPQHF
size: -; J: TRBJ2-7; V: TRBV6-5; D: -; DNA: TGTGCCAGCAGTTACTCAACACAGAACTACGAGCAGTACTTC; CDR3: CASSYSTQNYEQYF
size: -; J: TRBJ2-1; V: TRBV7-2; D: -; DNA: TGTGCCAGCAGCTTCGCACAGATGGCGGTCGGGGGTGAGCAGTTCTTC; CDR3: CASSFAQMAVGGEQFF
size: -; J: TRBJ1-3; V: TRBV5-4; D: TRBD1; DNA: TGTGCCAGCAGCTACCCGGGACAGGAAAACACCATATATTTT; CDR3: CASSYPGQENTIYF
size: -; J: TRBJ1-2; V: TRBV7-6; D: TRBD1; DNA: TGTGCCAGCACCCTCTTACCCCCCGGGACAGGGGGCCAAGGCTACACCTTC; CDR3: CASTLLPPGTGGQGYTF
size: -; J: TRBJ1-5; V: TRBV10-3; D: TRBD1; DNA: TGTGCCATCAGTGGACAGGGGGCTAGTAGCAATCAGCCCCAGCATTTT; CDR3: CAISGQGASSNQPQHF
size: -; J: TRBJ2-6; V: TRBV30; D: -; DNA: TGTGCCTGGAGTCCCCCGGGGGCCAACGTCCTGACTTTC; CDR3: CAWSPPGANVLTF
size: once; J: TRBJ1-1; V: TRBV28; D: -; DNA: TGTGCCAGCTCCGTTAATGCGGGAGAAGCTTTCTTT; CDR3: CASSVNAGEAFF
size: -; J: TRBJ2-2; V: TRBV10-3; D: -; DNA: TGTGCCATCAGTGGTACGTCGGGCACCGGGGAGCTGTTTTTT; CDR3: CAISGTSGTGELFF
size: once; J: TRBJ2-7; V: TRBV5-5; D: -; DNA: TGTGCCAGCAGCTCCCCAACTATCTACGAGCAGTACTTC; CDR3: CASSSPTIYEQYF
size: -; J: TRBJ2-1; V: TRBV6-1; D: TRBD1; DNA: TGTGCCAGCAGTGAAGGAAGACAGGGGGGCCATAGTGAGCAGTTCTTC; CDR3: CASSEGRQGGHSEQFF
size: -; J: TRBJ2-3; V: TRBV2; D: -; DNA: TGTGCCAGCAGTGAACGCGTGCCGACAGATACGCAGTATTTT; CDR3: CASSERVPTDTQYF
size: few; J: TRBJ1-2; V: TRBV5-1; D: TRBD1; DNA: TGCGCCAGCAGCCCGGGGGACAGGGGAGGCTATGGCTACACCTTC; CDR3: CASSPGDRGGYGYTF
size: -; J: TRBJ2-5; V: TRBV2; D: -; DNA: TGTGCCAGCAGTCAAGTCGAAGAGACCCAGTACTTC; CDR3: CASSQVEETQYF
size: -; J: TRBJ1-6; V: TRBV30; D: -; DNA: TGTGCCTGGAGTGTACTGCGGGCGGACTCACCCCTCCACTTT; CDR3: CAWSVLRADSPLHF
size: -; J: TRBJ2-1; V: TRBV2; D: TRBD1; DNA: TGTGCCAGCAGTGCCGGGGCAGGGGGTAGGGGTGAGCAGTTCTTC; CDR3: CASSAGAGGRGEQFF
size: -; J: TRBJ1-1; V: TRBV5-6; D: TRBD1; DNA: TGTGCCAGCAGCCAGACAGGGGGCGAAGGTACTGAAGCTTTCTTT; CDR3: CASSQTGGEGTEAFF
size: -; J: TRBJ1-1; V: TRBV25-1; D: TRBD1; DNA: TGTGCCAGCAGGGGACAGGGGCTGAACACTGAAGCTTTCTTT; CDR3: CASRGQGLNTEAFF
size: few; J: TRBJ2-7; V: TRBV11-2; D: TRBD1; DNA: TGTGCCAGCAGCTTAGGAAGGGACAGGGGAGCCTACGAGCAGTACTTC; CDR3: CASSLGRDRGAYEQYF
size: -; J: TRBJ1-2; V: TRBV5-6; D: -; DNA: TGTGCCAGCAGCTCCGGGCGGCTGCCTGGCTACACCTTC; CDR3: CASSSGRLPGYTF
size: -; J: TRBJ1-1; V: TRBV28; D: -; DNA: TGTGCCAGCAGTTTCGAGGGGCGTGAAGCTTTCTTT; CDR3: CASSFEGREAFF